Listed below are T cell receptor beta chains from one sample, sequenced in a study of CD8+CD57+ T cells in acquired aplastic anemia. In TCRdb, the reads were re-called with MiXCR into one record per CDR3 protein. The sample yields roughly 160,000 distinct CDR3 sequences, about two thirds seen once. The sequenced sample was sorted CD4+, CD8+, or CD8+CD57+ T cells (not recorded which) from PBMCs. The receptors shown here come from a human donor with aplastic anemia. The CDR3 runs from the conserved cysteine through the conserved F or W. The order of the fields is V gene, J gene, D gene, clone size, CDR3 DNA, CDR3 protein. A D gene is named only where the DNA matches it firmly. The listing skips clone size in some rows; elsewhere it reads once, few, many or a size class.

V: TRBV7-2
J: TRBJ2-5
D: TRBD2
size: -
DNA: TGTGCCAGCAGCTTAGTAGGAGCGGGGCAAGAGACCCAGTACTTC
CDR3: CASSLVGAGQETQYF

V: TRBV20-1
J: TRBJ2-5
D: TRBD2
size: -
DNA: TGCAGTGCTAGATACGAGCGGGGGGTTGCAAGGTACTTC
CDR3: CSARYERGVARYF

V: TRBV10-1
J: TRBJ2-5
D: -
size: -
DNA: TGTGCCAGCAGTTTTACCAGGGCATACTCCCAAGAGACCCAGTACTTC
CDR3: CASSFTRAYSQETQYF

V: TRBV6-5
J: TRBJ1-2
D: TRBD1
size: -
DNA: TGTGCCAGCAGTGAGGACAGGGCCTATGGCTACACCTTC
CDR3: CASSEDRAYGYTF

V: TRBV11-3
J: TRBJ1-6
D: -
size: -
DNA: TGTGCCAGCAGCTTAGATTTTGCAGGCAATTCACCCCTCCACTTT
CDR3: CASSLDFAGNSPLHF

V: TRBV24-1
J: TRBJ1-2
D: -
size: -
DNA: TGTGCCACCAGTGATCAAACAGGGCACTATGGCTACACCTTC
CDR3: CATSDQTGHYGYTF

V: TRBV5-1
J: TRBJ2-7
D: -
size: -
DNA: TGCGCCAGCAGCCCAAGGGGGGAGAGCTCCTACGAGCAGTACTTC
CDR3: CASSPRGESSYEQYF

V: TRBV29-1
J: TRBJ1-1
D: -
size: few
DNA: TGCAGCGTTGTAGGTTTGGTTTGGAACACTGAAGCTTTCTTT
CDR3: CSVVGLVWNTEAFF

V: TRBV24-1
J: TRBJ1-2
D: -
size: -
DNA: TGTGCCACCAGTGACCTACAGGGAAGGTATGGCTACACCTTC
CDR3: CATSDLQGRYGYTF

V: TRBV20-1
J: TRBJ2-7
D: -
size: few
DNA: TGCAGTGCTTCATCCGGCGCCGAGCAGTACTTC
CDR3: CSASSGAEQYF

V: TRBV7-9
J: TRBJ2-1
D: -
size: -
DNA: TGTGCCAGCAGCTTAGAAGGGGCAGGTAATGAGCAGTTCTTC
CDR3: CASSLEGAGNEQFF

V: TRBV12-3/TRBV12-4
J: TRBJ1-2
D: -
size: -
DNA: TGTGCCATGCAGACAGACTATGGCTACACCTTC
CDR3: CAMQTDYGYTF

V: TRBV24-1
J: TRBJ1-6
D: TRBD1
size: -
DNA: TGTGCCATCCAAGCAGGGGGCGTGAATAATTCACCCCTCCACTTT
CDR3: CAIQAGGVNNSPLHF

V: TRBV6-1
J: TRBJ2-2
D: -
size: -
DNA: TGTGCCAGCAGTGAGGCAGGATCGCTCACCGGGGAGCTGTTTTTT
CDR3: CASSEAGSLTGELFF

V: TRBV15
J: TRBJ1-5
D: -
size: -
DNA: TGTGCCACCAGCGGGTCAGACCTCGGGACCCAGCATTTT
CDR3: CATSGSDLGTQHF

V: TRBV2
J: TRBJ1-5
D: TRBD1
size: -
DNA: TGTGCCAGCAGCGACACAGGGGGGGCTCAGCCCCAGCATTTT
CDR3: CASSDTGGAQPQHF

V: TRBV2
J: TRBJ1-3
D: -
size: -
DNA: TGTGCCAGCAGTGGCCCTGGGAGGCTGTGCTCTGGAAACACCATATATTTT
CDR3: CASSGPGRLCSGNTIYF

V: TRBV2
J: TRBJ1-6
D: -
size: -
DNA: TGTGCCAGCAGTGAGCAGAGCTCCTATAATTCACCCCTCCACTTT
CDR3: CASSEQSSYNSPLHF

V: TRBV6-4
J: TRBJ1-1
D: TRBD1
size: -
DNA: TGTGCCAGCAGTGACTCAGGACAGGGGGAGATGGAAACTGAAGCTTTCTTT
CDR3: CASSDSGQGEMETEAFF

V: TRBV7-2
J: TRBJ1-2
D: -
size: -
DNA: TGTGCCAGCAGCTTAAGTTTTATCGGCAAGCACTACACCTTC
CDR3: CASSLSFIGKHYTF